Listed here are 7 T cell receptor beta chains from one sample, sequenced in a study of cytomegalovirus exposure and HLA in healthy donors (dated by TCRdb to about 2017). The library came from the immunoSEQ multiplex PCR assay. For the multiplex PCR, a mixture combining 60 forward primers for TCR Vbeta segments and 13 reverse primers for TCR Jbeta segments was used. TCRdb provides this immuneACCESS table in a form limited to in-frame rearrangements. Some clones are lacking; in checked studies, under half of them reflect an unresolved V gene, and why the rest are absent is not known. For this sample the table gives around 130,000 clones, of which 8.5% were detected only once. In total, the top ten clones hold 5% to 6% of the sample. The sample comprised PBMCs. These receptors came from a man between 40 and 49 years old in good health and CMV-seronegative.

The chain links TRBV7-9 to TRBJ1-6; 9 nucleotides match TRBD1. The CDR3 contains 16 residues. V lost 3 bases to trimming and J lost 3 bases; unmatched junction nucleotides: 3. In germline, CDR1 is SEHNR, CDR2 FQNEAQ (reference sequence). This CDR3 reads CASSLTGQGYNSPLHF. CDR3 nucleotide sequence: TGTGCCAGCAGCTTGACGGGACAGGGCTATAATTCACCCCTCCACTTT.

The chain joins TRBV19 to TRBJ1-5; D ambiguous. Germline V lookup: CDR1 LNHDA, CDR2 SQIVND (reference sequence). Trimming pared 3 bases from V and 5 bases from J, leaving 14 bases between. The CDR3 is made up of 15 amino acids. Here the CDR3 DNA reads TGTGCCAGTAGTATCGGTTCCCGGGGATATCAGCCCCAGCATTTT. This translates into CASSIGSRGYQPQHF.

This rearrangement joins TRBV19 to TRBJ1-1; D remains ambiguous. Trimming left V 0 bases short and J 0 bases short, with 5 bases between. The germline V gene has CDR1 LNHDA and CDR2 SQIVND (reference sequence). The CDR3 is made up of 14 amino acids. The CDR3: CASSIDGMNTEAFF. The CDR3 bases are TGTGCCAGTAGTATAGACGGGATGAACACTGAAGCTTTCTTT.

This rearrangement joins TRBV6-6 to TRBJ1-6, with a weak D call TRBD1 (5 bases). Trimming stripped 7 bases from V and 6 bases from J, with 13 bases between. The CDR3 runs to 14 residues. Germline V gene data show CDR1 as MNHNY and CDR2 as SVGAGI (reference sequence). CDR3 DNA sequence: TGTGCCAGCATGGTACAGGCTGGTAATTCACCCCTCCACTTT. Its translation: CASMVQAGNSPLHF.

The chain uses TRBV18 and TRBJ1-6; D not resolved. This CDR3 has 14 residues. V lost 6 bases to trimming and J lost 8 bases, with 14 bases between them. Germline-derived CDR1 and CDR2 are KGHSH and LQKENI. CDR3 amino acids: CASSLAGEDSPLHF. The CDR3 DNA reads TGTGCCAGCTCCTTGGCGGGTGAAGATTCACCCCTCCACTTT.

V is TRBV28 and J is TRBJ1-6; TRBD1 matches 7 bases. The CDR3 runs to 17 residues. V was pared by 4 bases and J by 0 bases, with 6 bases of the junction left unmatched. Germline V gene data show CDR1 as MDHEN and CDR2 as SYDVKM. CDR3 residues: CASSSQTGSSYNSPLHF. The CDR3 coding sequence is TGTGCCAGCAGTTCGCAGACAGGGAGCTCCTATAATTCACCCCTCCACTTT.

This clone has just a few counts. The genes are TRBV10-3 and TRBJ1-5, with 8 bases matching TRBD1. The CDR3 covers 16 residues. Germline assignment: CDR1 ENHRY and CDR2 SYGVKD. Trimming at V came to 6 bases and at J to 2 bases, leaving 9 bases not matched to a gene. CDR3 region: CAISRTGTGGNQPQHF. The CDR3 DNA reads TGTGCCATCAGCAGGACAGGGACGGGCGGCAATCAGCCCCAGCATTTT.